The 6 T cell receptor beta chains below come from one sample, sequenced in a study of T cell responses to AZD1222 COVID-19 vaccine. Measured with immunoSEQ multiplex PCR; TCRdb has only the in-frame clones, and not every one. The sample includes roughly 120,000 clones, roughly 85% seen only once; the top ten take 4.4%. This sample comprised peripheral blood, obtained 28 days after the second AZD1222 dose. These receptors originate from an adult who received the AZD1222 COVID-19 vaccine.

The chain carries TRBV2 and TRBJ1-6; 7 nucleotides match TRBD1. The germline V gene has CDR1 SNHLY and CDR2 FYNNEI. V was pared by 5 bases and J by 8 bases, with 6 bases of the junction left unmatched. The CDR3 totals 14 residues. The CDR3 spells CASSLGGADSPLHF. The DNA for the CDR3 is TGTGCCAGCAGTCTAGGGGGCGCGGATTCACCCCTCCACTTT.

The chain carries TRBV5-1 and TRBJ1-2; 7 nucleotides agree with TRBD1. Germline V gene sequence: CDR1 SGHRS, CDR2 YFSETQ. V was pared by 2 bases and J by 4 bases, with 2 bases of the junction left unmatched. The length of the CDR3 is 13 residues. DNA of the CDR3: TGCGCCAGCAGCTTTCAGGGGGTCTATGGCTACACCTTC. It encodes CASSFQGVYGYTF.

Only one count was recorded for this clone. The chain uses TRBV19 and TRBJ1-1, with D possibly being TRBD1 (5 bases). The CDR3 extends over 15 amino acids. Germline V lookup: CDR1 LNHDA, CDR2 SQIVND (reference sequence). Trimming cost V 3 bases and J 0 bases, with 11 bases left between them. The CDR3 DNA reads as TGTGCCAGTAGTATGGCATGGACAATGAACACTGAAGCTTTCTTT. As protein: CASSMAWTMNTEAFF.

The rearrangement links TRBV28 to TRBJ1-4; 7 nucleotides agree with TRBD1. Per germline, CDR1 MDHEN and CDR2 SYDVKM. V was clipped by 5 bases and J by 3 bases; unmatched bases: 6. The CDR3 is 15 amino acids. CDR3 coding DNA: TGTGCCAGCAGTGTCGACCAGGGGGCTAATGAAAAACTGTTTTTT. Amino acid sequence: CASSVDQGANEKLFF. The full variable domain, with the rest looked up from reference TRBV28 and TRBJ1-4, is DVKVTQSSRYLVKRTGEKVFLECVQDMDHENMFWYRQDPGLGLRLIYFSYDVKMKEKGDIPEGYSVSREKKERFSLILESASTNQTSMYLCASSVDQGANEKLFFGSGTQLSVL.

The CDR3 nucleotides read TGTGCCTGGAGTGTCGGGCAGGGGGTCGACATTCAGTACTTC. Residues: CAWSVGQGVDIQYF. J is TRBJ2-4 and V is TRBV30, with TRBD1 matching 7 bases. Trimming at V came to 0 bases and at J to 8 bases, leaving 7 bases not matched to a gene. This CDR3 spans 14 amino acids. The germline gives CDR1 GTSNPN, CDR2 SVGIG (reference sequence).

The V and J genes are TRBV28 and TRBJ1-6; D is unresolved. V gave up 4 bases and J gave up 7 bases, with 14 bases separating them. The CDR3 spans 15 residues. Germline V lookup: CDR1 MDHEN, CDR2 SYDVKM. CDR3 residues: CASSSPEGPNSPLHF. CDR3 coding DNA: TGTGCCAGCAGTTCCCCGGAAGGACCGAATTCACCCCTCCACTTT.